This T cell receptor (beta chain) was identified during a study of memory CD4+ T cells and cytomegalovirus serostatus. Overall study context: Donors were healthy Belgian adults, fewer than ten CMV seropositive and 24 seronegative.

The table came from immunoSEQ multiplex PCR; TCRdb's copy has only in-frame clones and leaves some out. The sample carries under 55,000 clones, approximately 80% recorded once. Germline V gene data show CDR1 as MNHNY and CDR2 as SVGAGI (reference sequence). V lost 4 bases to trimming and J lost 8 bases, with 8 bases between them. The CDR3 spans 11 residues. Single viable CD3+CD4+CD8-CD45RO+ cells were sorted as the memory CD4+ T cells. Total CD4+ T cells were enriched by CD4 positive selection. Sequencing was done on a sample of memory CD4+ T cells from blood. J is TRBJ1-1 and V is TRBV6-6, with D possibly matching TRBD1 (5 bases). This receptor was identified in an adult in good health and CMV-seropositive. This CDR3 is CASSSHREAFF. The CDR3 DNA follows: TGTGCCAGCAGTTCCCACAGGGAAGCTTTCTTT.